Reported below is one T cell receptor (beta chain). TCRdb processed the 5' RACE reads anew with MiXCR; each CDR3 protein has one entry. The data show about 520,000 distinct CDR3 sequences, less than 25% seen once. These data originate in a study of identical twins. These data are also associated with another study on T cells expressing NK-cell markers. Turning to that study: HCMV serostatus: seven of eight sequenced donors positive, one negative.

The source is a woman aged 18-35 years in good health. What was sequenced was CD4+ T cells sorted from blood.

CDR3 DNA sequence: TGCAGCGTTGAGAGGGGGGCCCGGGAGACCCAGTACTTC. It encodes CSVERGARETQYF. The chain has TRBV29-1 and TRBJ2-5; D could derive from TRBD1 or TRBD2 (6 bases each). The CDR3 loop spans 13 amino acids. In germline, CDR1 is SQVTM, CDR2 ANQGSEA. Trimming removed 3 bases at V and 5 bases at J, with 13 bases between.